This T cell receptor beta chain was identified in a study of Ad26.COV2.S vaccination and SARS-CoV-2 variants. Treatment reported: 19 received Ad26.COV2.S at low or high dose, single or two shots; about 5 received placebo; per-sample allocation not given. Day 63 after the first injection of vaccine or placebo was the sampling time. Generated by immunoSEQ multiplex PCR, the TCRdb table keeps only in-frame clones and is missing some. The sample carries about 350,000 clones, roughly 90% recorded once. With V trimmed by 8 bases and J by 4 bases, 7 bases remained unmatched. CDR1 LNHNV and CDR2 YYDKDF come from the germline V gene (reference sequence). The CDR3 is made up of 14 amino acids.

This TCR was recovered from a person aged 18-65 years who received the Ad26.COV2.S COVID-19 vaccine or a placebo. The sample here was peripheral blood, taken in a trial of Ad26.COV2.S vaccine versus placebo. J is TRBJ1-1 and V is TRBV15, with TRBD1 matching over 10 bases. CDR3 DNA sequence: TGTGCCACCGCCACGGGACAGGGGAGCACTGAAGCTTTCTTT. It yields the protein CATATGQGSTEAFF.